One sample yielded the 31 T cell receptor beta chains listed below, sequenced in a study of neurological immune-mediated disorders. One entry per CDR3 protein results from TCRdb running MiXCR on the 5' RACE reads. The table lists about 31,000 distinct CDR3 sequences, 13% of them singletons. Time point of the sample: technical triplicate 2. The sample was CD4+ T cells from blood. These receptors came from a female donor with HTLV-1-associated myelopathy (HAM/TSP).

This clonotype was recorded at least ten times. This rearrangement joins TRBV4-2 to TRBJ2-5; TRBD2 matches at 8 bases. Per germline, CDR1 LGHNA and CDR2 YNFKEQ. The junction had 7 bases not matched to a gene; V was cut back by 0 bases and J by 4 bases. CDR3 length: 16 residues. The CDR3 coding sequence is TGTGCCAGCAGCCAAGAAGGTGTCGGGGGGGGAGAGACCCAGTACTTC. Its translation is CASSQEGVGGGETQYF.

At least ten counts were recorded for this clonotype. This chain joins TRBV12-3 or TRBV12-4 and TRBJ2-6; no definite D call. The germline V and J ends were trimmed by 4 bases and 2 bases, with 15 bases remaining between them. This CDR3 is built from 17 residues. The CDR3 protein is CASSSTVRRAGANVLTF. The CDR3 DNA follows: TGTGCCAGCAGTTCCACTGTTCGACGTGCTGGGGCCAACGTCCTGACTTTC.

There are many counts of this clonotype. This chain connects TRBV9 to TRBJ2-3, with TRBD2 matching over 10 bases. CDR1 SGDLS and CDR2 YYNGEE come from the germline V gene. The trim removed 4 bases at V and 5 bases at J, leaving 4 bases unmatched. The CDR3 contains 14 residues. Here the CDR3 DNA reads TGTGCCAGCAGCTCCCGGACTAGCGGAGATACGCAGTATTTT. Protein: CASSSRTSGDTQYF.

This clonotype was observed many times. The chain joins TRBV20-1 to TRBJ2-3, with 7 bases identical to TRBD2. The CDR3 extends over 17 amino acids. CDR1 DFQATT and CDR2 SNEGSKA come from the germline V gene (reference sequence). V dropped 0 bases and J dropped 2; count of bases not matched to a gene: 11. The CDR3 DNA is TGCAGTGCTAGAGATCTCAGGGAGGGGCGGGACACAGATACGCAGTATTTT. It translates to CSARDLREGRDTDTQYF.

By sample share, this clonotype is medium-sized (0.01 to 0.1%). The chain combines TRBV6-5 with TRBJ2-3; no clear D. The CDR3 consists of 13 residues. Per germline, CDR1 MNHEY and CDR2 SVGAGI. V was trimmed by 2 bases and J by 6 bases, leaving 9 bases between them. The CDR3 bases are TGTGCCAGCAGTTACAGGGCTCGGGATACGCAGTATTTT. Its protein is CASSYRARDTQYF.

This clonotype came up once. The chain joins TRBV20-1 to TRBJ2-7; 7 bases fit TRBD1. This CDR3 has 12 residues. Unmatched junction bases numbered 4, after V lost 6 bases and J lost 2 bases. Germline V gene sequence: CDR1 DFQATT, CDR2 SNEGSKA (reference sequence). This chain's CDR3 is CSASQGAYEQYF. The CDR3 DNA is TGCAGTGCCAGCCAGGGGGCCTACGAGCAGTACTTC.

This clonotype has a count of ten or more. CDR3 DNA sequence: TGTGCCAGCAGCCTTCGAGTATCGGCCAAAAACATTCAGTACTTC. This codes for CASSLRVSAKNIQYF. The chain is built from TRBV6-6 and TRBJ2-4; D is unresolved. Trimming cost V 6 bases and J 1 base, with 13 bases left between them. Germline values: CDR1 MNHNY, CDR2 SVGAGI (reference sequence). This CDR3 is 15 amino acids long.

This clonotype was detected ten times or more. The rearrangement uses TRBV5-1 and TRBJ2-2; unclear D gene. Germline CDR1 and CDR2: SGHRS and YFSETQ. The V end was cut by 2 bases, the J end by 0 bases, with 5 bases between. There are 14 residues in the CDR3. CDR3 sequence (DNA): TGCGCCAGCAGCTTAGCTTCGAACACCGGGGAGCTGTTTTTT. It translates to CASSLASNTGELFF.

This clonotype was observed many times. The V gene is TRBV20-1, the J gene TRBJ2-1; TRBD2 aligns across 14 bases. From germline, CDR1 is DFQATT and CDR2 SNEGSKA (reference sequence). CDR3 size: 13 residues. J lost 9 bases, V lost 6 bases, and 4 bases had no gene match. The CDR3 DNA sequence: TGCAGTGCCGGACTAGCGGGAGGTGGTGAGCAGTTCTTC. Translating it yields CSAGLAGGGEQFF.

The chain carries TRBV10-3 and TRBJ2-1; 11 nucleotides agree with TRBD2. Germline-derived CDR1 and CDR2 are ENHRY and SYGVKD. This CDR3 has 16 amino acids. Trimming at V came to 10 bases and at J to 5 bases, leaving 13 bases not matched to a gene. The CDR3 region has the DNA TGTGCCACCCTAGCGGGGGGCCCTTCTCTAAACAATGAGCAGTTCTTC. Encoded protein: CATLAGGPSLNNEQFF.

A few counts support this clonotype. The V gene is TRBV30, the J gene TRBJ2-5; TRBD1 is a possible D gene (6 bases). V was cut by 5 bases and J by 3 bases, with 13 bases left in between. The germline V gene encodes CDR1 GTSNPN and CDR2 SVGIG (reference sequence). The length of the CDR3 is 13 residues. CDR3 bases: TGTGCCTGGGGGTTCGGGACAAAAGAGACCCAGTACTTC. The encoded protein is CAWGFGTKETQYF.

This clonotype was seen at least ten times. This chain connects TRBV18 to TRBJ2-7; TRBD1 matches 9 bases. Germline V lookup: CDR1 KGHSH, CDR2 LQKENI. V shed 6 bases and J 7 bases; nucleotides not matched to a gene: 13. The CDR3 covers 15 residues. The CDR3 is CASSPGQGGRGEQYF. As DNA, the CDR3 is TGTGCCAGCTCGCCGGGACAGGGAGGCAGGGGTGAGCAGTACTTC. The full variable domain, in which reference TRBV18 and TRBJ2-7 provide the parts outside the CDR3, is NAGVMQNPRHLVRRRGQEARLRCSPMKGHSHVYWYRQLPEEGLKFMVYLQKENIIDESGMPKERFSAEFPKEGPSILRIQQVVRGDSAAYFCASSPGQGGRGEQYFGPGTRLTVT.

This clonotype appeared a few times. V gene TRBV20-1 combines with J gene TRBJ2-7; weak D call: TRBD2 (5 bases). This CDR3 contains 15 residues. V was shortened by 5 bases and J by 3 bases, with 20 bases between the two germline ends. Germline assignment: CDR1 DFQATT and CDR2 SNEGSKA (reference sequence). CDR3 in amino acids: CSASSPRETIYEQYF. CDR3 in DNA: TGCAGTGCTTCCTCGCCTCGGGAAACCATCTACGAGCAGTACTTC.

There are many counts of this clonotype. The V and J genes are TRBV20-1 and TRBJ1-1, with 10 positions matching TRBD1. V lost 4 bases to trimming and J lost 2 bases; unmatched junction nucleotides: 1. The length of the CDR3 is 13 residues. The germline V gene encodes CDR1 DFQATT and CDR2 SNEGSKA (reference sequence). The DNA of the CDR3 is TGCAGTGCTAAGACAGGGGGCAACACTGAAGCTTTCTTT. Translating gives CSAKTGGNTEAFF.

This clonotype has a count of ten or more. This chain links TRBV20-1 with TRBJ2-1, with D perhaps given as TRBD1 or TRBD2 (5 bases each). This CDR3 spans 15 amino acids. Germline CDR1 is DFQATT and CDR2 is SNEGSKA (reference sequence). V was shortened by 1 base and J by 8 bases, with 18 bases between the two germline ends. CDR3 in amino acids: CSARAEPGPFDEQFF. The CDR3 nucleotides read TGCAGTGCTAGAGCCGAGCCGGGGCCCTTTGATGAGCAGTTCTTC.

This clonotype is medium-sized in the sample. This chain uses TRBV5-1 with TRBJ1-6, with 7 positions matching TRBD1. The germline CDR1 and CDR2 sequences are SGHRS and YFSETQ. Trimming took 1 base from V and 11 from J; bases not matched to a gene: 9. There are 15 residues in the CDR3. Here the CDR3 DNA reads TGCGCCAGCAGCTTGTCCTCGACAGGGACCACACCCCTCCACTTT. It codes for CASSLSSTGTTPLHF.

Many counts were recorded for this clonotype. As DNA, the CDR3 is TGTGCCACCAGCAGAGATCAAAGCGGGAGTGGCACAGATACGCAGTATTTT. Translated, it gives CATSRDQSGSGTDTQYF. The gene calls are TRBV15 and TRBJ2-3, with 8 bases identical to TRBD2. Germline-derived CDR1 and CDR2 are LNHNV and YYDKDF (reference sequence). The trim removed 0 bases at V and 1 base at J, leaving 6 bases unmatched. The CDR3 consists of 17 residues.

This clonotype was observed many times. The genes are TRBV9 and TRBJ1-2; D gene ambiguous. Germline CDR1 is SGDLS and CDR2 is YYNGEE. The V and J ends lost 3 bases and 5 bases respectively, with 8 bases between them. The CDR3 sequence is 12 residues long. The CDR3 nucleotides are TGTGCCAGCAGCGGAGGGTGGTATGGCTACACCTTC. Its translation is CASSGGWYGYTF.

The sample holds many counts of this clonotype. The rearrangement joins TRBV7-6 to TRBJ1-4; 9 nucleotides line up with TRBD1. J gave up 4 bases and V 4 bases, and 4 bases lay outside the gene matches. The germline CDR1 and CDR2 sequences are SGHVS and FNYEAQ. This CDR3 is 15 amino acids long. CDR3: CASSSGTGINEKLFF. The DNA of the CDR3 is TGTGCCAGCAGCTCCGGGACAGGGATTAATGAAAAACTGTTTTTT.

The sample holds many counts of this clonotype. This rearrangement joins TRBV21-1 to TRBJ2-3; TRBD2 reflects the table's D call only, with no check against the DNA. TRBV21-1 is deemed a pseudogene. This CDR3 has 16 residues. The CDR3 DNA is TGTGCCAGCAGCAAAAGGACTAGCGGGAGCACAGATACGCAGTATTTT. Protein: CASSKRTSGSTDTQYF.

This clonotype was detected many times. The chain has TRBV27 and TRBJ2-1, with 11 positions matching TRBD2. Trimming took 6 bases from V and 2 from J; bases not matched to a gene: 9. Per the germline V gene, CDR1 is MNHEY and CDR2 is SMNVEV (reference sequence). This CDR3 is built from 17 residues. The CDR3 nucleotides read TGTGCCAGCAGAAGGCTAGCGGGGGGCCCTACCTACAATGAGCAGTTCTTC. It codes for CASRRLAGGPTYNEQFF.

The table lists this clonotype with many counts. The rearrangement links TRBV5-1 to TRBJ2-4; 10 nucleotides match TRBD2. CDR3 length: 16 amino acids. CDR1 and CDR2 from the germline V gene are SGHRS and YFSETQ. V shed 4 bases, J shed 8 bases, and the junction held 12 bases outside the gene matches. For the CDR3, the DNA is TGCGCCAGCAGCCAGCGGGAGGGGTACAGTACGGACATTCAGTACTTC. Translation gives CASSQREGYSTDIQYF.

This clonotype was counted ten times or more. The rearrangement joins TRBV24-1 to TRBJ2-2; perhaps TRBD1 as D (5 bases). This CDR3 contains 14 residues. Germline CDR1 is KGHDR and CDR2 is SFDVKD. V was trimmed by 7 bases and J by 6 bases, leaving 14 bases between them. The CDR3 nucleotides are TGTGCCACCAGCCTTACAGGTGGCGCCGGGGAGCTGTTTTTT. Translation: CATSLTGGAGELFF.

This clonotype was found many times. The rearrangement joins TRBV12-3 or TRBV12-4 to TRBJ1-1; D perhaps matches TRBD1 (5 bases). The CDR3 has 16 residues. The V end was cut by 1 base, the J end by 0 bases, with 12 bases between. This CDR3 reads CASSLGGALMNTEAFF. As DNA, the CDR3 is TGTGCCAGCAGTTTAGGAGGGGCACTCATGAACACTGAAGCTTTCTTT.

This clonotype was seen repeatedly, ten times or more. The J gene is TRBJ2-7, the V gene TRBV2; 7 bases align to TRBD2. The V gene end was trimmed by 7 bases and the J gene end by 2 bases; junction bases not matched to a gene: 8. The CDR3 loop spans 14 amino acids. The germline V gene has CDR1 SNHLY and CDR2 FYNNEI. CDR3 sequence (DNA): TGTGCCAGCAAGGCTAGCGGAGCTACCTACGAGCAGTACTTC. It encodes CASKASGATYEQYF.

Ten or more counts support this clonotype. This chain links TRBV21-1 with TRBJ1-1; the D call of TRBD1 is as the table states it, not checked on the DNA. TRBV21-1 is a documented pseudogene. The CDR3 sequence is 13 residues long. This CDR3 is CASSSRGNTEAFF. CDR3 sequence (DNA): TGTGCCAGCAGCAGCAGGGGAAACACTGAAGCTTTCTTT.

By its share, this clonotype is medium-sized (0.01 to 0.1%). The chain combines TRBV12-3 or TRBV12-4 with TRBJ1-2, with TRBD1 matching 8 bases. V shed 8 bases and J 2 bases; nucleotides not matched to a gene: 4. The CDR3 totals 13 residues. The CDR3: CASGRGLNYGYTF. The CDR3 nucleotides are TGTGCCAGCGGCAGGGGGCTCAACTATGGCTACACCTTC.

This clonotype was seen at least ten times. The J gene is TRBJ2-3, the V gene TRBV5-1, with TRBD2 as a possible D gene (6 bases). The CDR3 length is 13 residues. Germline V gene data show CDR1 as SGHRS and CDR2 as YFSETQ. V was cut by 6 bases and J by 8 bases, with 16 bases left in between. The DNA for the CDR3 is TGCGCCAGCAAGGGGACTGGCGGAAGTACGCAGTATTTT. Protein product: CASKGTGGSTQYF.

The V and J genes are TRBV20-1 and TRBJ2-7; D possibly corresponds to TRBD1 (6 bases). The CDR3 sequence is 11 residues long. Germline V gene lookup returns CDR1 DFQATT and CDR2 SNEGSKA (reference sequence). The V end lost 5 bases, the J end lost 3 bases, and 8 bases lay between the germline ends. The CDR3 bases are TGCAGTGCTCTACAGGGCTACGAGCAGTACTTC. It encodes CSALQGYEQYF.

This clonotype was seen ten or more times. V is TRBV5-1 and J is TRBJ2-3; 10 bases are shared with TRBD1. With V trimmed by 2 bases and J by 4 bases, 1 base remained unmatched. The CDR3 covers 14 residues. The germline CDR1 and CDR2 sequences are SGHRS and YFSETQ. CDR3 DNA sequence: TGCGCCAGCAGCTTCGGACAGGGGGCAGATACGCAGTATTTT. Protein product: CASSFGQGADTQYF.

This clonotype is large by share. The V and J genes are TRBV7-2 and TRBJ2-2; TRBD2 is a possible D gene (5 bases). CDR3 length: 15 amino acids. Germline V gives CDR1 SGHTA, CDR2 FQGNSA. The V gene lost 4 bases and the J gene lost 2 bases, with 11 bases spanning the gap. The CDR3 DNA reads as TGTGCCAGCAGCTCTCAACTAGGAAACACCGGGGAGCTGTTTTTT. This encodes CASSSQLGNTGELFF.